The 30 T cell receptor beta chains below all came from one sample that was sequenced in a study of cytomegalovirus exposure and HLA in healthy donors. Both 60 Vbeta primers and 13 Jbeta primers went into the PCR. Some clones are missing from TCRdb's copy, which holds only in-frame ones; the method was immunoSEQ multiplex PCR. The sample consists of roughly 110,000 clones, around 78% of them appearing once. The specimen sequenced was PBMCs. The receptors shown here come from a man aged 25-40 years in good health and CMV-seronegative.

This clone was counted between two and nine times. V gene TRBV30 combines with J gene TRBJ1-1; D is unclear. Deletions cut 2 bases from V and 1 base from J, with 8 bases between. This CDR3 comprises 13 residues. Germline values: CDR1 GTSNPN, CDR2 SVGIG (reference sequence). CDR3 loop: CAWSNSRNTEAFF. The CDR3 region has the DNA TGTGCCTGGAGTAACAGCAGGAACACTGAAGCTTTCTTT.

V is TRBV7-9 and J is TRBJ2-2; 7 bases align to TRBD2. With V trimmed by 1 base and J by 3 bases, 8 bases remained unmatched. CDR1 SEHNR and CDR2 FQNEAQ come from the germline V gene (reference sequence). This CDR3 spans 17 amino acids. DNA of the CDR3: TGTGCCAGCAGCTTAGGATTCGCGGGAGAGTACACCGGGGAGCTGTTTTTT. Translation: CASSLGFAGEYTGELFF.

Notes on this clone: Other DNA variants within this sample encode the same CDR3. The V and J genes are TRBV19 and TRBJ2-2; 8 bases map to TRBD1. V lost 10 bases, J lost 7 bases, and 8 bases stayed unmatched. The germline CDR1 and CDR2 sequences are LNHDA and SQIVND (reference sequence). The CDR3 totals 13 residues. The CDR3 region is CATGQGRIGELFF. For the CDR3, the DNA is TGTGCCACCGGACAGGGCAGAATCGGGGAGCTGTTTTTT.

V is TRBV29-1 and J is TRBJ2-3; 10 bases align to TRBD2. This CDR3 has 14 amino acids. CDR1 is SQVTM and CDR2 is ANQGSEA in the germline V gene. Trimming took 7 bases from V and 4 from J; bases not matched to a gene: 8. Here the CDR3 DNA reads TGCAGCGGGCTCGGACTAGCGGACGCAGATACGCAGTATTTT. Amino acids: CSGLGLADADTQYF.

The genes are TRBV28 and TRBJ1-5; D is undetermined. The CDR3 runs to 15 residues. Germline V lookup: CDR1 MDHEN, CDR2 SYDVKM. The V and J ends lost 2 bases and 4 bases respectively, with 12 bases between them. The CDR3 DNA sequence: TGTGCCAGCAGTTTAAGGAGATCACGGAATCAGCCCCAGCATTTT. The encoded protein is CASSLRRSRNQPQHF.

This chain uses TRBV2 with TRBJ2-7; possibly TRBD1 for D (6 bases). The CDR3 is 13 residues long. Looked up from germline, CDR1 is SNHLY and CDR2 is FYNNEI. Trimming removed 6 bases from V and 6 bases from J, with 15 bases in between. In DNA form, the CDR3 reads TGTGCCAGCAGCCCTACAGGGCTTGTCGAGCAGTACTTC. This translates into CASSPTGLVEQYF.

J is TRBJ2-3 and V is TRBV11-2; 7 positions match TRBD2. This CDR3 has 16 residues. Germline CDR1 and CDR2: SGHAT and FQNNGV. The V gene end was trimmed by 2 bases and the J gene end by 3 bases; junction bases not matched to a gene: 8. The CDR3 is CASSLRGRAGTDTQYF. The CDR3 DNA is TGTGCCAGCAGCTTACGGGGGAGGGCCGGGACAGATACGCAGTATTTT.

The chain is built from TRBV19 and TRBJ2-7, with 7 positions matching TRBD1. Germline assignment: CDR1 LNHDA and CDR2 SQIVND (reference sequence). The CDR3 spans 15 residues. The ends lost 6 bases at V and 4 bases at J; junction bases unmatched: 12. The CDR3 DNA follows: TGTGCCAGTAGCGGGATCGAGACAGGGATTTACGAGCAGTACTTC. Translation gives CASSGIETGIYEQYF.

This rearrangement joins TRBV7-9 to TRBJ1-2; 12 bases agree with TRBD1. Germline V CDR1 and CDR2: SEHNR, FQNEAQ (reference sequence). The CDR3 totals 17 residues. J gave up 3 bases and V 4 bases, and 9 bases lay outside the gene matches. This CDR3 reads CASSYPGQGAEDYGYTF. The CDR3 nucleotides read TGTGCCAGCAGCTATCCGGGACAGGGGGCGGAGGACTATGGCTACACCTTC.

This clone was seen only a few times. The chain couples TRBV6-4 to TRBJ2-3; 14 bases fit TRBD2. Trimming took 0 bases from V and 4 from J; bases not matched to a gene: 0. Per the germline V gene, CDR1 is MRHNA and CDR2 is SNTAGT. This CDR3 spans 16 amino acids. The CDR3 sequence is CASSDSTSGGADTQYF. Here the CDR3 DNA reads TGTGCCAGCAGTGACTCGACTAGCGGGGGGGCAGATACGCAGTATTTT.

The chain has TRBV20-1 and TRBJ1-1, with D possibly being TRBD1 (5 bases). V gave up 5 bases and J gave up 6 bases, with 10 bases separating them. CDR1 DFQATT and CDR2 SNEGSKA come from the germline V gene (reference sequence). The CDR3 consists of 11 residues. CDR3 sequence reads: CSAGRGAEAFF. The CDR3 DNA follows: TGCAGTGCTGGGCGGGGGGCTGAAGCTTTCTTT.

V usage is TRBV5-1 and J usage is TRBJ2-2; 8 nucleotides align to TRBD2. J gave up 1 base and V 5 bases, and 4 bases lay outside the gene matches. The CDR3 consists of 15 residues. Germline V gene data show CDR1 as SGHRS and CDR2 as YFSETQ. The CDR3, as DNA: TGCGCCAGCAGTCTCACTAGCGGGAACACCGGGGAGCTGTTTTTT. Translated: CASSLTSGNTGELFF.

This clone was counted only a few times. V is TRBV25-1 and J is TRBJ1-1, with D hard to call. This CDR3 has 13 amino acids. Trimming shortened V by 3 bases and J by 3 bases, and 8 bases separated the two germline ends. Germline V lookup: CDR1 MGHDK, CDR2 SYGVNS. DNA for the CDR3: TGTGCCAGCAGTGATAGAGCGTACACTGAAGCTTTCTTT. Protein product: CASSDRAYTEAFF.

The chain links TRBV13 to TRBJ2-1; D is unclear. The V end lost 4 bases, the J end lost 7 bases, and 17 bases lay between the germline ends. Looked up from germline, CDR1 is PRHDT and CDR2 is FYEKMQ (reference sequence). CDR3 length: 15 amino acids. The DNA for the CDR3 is TGTGCCAGCAGCTCCGATGTCCGCGGTGGGAATGAGCAGTTCTTC. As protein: CASSSDVRGGNEQFF.

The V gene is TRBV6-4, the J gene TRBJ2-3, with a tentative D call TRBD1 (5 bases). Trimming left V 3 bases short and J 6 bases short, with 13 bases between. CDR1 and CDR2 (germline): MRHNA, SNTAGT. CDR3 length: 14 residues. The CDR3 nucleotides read TGTGCCAGCAGTGAAGCAGGGTTCGGGGATACGCAGTATTTT. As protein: CASSEAGFGDTQYF.

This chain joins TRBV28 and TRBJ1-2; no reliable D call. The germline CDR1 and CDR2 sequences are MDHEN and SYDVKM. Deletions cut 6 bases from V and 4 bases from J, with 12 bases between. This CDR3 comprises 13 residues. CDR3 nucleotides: TGTGCCAGCAGGAGGGAGGGTGGCTATGGCTACACCTTC. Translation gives CASRREGGYGYTF.

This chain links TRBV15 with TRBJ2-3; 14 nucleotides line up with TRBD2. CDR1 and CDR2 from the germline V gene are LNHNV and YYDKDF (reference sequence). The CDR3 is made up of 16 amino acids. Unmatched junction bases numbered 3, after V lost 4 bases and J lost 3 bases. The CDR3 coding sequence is TGTGCCACCAGCAAGGGACTAGCGGGAGTAACAGATACGCAGTATTTT. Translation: CATSKGLAGVTDTQYF.

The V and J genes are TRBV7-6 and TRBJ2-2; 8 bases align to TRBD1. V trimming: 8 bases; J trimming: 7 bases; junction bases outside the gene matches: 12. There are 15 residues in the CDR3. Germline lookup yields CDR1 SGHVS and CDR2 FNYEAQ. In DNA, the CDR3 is TGTGCCAGCGGACTGGACAGGGAAGGTCACGGGGAGCTGTTTTTT. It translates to CASGLDREGHGELFF.

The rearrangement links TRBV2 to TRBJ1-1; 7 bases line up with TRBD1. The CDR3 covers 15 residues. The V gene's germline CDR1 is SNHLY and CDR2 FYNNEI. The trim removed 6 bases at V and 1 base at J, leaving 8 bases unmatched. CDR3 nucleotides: TGTGCCAGCAGCCGCGATACAGGGGAGAACACTGAAGCTTTCTTT. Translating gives CASSRDTGENTEAFF. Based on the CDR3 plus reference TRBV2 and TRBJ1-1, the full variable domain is EPEVTQTPSHQVTQMGQEVILRCVPISNHLYFYWYRQILGQKVEFLVSFYNNEISEKSEIFDDQFSVERPDGSNFTLKIRSTKLEDSAMYFCASSRDTGENTEAFFGQGTRLTVV.

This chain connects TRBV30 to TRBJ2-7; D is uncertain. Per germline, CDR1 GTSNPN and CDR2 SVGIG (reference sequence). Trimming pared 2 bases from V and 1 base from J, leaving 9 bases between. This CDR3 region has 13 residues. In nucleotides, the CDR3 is TGTGCCTGGAGTCCTAGTTTGTCCTACGAGCAGTACTTC. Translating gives CAWSPSLSYEQYF.

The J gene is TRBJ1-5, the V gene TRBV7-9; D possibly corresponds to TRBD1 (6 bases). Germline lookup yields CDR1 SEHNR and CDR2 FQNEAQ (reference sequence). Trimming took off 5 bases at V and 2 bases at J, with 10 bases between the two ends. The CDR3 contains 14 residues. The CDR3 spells CASSTGQRNQPQHF. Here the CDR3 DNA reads TGTGCCAGCAGCACCGGACAGCGCAATCAGCCCCAGCATTTT. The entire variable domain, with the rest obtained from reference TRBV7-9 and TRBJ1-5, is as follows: DTGVSQNPRHKITKRGQNVTFRCDPISEHNRLYWYRQTLGQGPEFLTYFQNEAQLEKSRLLSDRFSAERPKGSFSTLEIQRTEQGDSAMYLCASSTGQRNQPQHFGDGTRLSIL.

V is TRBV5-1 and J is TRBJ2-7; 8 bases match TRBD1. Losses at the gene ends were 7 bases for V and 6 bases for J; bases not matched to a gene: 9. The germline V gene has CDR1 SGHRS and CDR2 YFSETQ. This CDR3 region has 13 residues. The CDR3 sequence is CASSEGQGCEQYF. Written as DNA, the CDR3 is TGCGCCAGCTCTGAAGGACAGGGATGCGAGCAGTACTTC.

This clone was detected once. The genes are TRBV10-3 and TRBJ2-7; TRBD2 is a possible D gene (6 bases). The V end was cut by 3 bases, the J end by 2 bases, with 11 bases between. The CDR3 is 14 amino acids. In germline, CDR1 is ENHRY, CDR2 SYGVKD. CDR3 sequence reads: CAISDRDLAYEQYF. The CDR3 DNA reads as TGTGCCATCAGTGATAGGGACTTAGCCTACGAGCAGTACTTC.

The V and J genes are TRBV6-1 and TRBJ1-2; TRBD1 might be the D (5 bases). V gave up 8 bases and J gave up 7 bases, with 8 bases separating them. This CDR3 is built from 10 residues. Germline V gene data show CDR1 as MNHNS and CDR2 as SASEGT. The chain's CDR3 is CASGAAGYTF. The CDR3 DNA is TGTGCCAGCGGGGCGGCTGGCTACACCTTC.

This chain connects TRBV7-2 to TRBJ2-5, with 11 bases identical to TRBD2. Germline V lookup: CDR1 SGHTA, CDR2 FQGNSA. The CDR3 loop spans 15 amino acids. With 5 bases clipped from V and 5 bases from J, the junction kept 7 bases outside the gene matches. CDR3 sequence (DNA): TGTGCCAGCAGCGTTAGCGGGGGGGCATGGGAGACCCAGTACTTC. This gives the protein CASSVSGGAWETQYF.

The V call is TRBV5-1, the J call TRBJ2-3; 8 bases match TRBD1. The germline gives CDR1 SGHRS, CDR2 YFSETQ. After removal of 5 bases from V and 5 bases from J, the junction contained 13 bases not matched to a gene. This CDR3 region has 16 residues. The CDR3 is CASSYQGQVRIDTQYF. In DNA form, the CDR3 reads TGCGCCAGCAGTTACCAGGGACAGGTTCGTATAGATACGCAGTATTTT.

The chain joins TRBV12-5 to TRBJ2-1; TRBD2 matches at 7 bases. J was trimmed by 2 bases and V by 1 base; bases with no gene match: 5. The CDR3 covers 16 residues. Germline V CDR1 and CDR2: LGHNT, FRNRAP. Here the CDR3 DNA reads TGTGCTAGTGGTTTGGAGCGGGGCCCGCCCTACAATGAGCAGTTCTTC. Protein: CASGLERGPPYNEQFF.

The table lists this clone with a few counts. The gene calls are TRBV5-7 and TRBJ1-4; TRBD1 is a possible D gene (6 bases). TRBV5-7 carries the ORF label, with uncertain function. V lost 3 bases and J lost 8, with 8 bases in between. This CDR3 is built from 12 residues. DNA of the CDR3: TGTGCCAGCAGCTGGCAGGGGGAAAAACTGTTTTTT. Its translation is CASSWQGEKLFF.

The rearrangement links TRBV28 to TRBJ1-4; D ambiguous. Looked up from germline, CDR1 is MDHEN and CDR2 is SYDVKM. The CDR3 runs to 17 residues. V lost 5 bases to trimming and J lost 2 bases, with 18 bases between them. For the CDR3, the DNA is TGTGCCAGCAGTCTAGCGATCCCCAAGAAGACTAATGAAAAACTGTTTTTT. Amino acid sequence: CASSLAIPKKTNEKLFF.

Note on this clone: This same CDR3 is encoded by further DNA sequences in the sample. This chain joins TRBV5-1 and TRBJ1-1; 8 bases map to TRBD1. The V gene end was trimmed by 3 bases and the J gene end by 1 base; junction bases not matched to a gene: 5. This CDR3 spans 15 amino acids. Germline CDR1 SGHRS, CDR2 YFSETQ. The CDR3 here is CASSSDGQGNTEAFF. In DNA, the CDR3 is TGCGCCAGCAGCTCCGACGGACAGGGGAACACTGAAGCTTTCTTT.